This paragraph reports one T cell receptor beta chain. Its antigen is unidentified. Sequencing used immunoSEQ multiplex PCR; TCRdb keeps in-frame clones, though not all of them. The data contain just under 80,000 clones, 90% to 95% of them seen just once; the ten biggest clones take up 0.56%. This entry is derived from a study of a mutant IDH1 vaccine in newly diagnosed glioma. Overall study context: Eight vaccinations were given in weeks 1, 3, 5, 7, 11, 15, 19 and 23. Patients received vaccination from 4-6 weeks after radiotherapy alone, or with temozolomide cycles. Treated patients had a mean age of 40.4 years and an approximately 62% male, around 38% female split.

The CDR3 is 13 residues long. V lost 1 base, J lost 1 base, and 4 bases lay in between. The germline V gene encodes CDR1 SGHNT and CDR2 YENEEA. Time point: week 5, during vaccination. Doses consisted of 300 ug of mutant IDH1 20-mer peptide each, paired with topical imiquimod. The sequence came from a woman between 50 and 59 years old with glioma. Sequencing used PBMCs, obtained from a glioma patient whose treatment included an IDH1 peptide vaccine. The rearrangement joins TRBV11-3 to TRBJ1-1, with D unclear. The CDR3 DNA reads as TGTGCCAGCAGCTTAGGAAGGAACACTGAAGCTTTCTTT. It is translated as CASSLGRNTEAFF.